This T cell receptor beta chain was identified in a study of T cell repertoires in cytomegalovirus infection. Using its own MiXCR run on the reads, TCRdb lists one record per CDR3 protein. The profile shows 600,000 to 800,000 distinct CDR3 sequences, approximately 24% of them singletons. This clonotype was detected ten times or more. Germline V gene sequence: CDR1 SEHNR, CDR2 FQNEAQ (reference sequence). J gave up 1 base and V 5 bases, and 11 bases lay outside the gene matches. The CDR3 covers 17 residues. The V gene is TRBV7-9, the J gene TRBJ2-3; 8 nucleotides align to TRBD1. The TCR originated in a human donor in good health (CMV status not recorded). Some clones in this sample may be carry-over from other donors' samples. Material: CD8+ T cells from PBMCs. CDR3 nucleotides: TGTGCCAGCAGCCCGAGACTCGAGACAGGGGGCACAGATACGCAGTATTTT. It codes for CASSPRLETGGTDTQYF.